This TCR beta chain was captured in a study of blood T cell repertoires in COVID-19. Study as a whole: There were acute and convalescent COVID-19 samples, and they came from the United States, Italy and Spain. The analysed material was cDNA or gDNA that came from T cells, B-cell-depleted T cells, or PBMCs.

Methods used by the authors: Reference gene primer amplification gave nucleated cell count estimates. TCRdb keeps only in-frame clones here, not all; method: immunoSEQ multiplex PCR. Clone size and the V and J calls come from that table; the DNA yielded D and trimming. The repertoire holds under 200,000 clones, with 70% to 90% as singletons. The CDR3 has 15 residues. V trimming: 3 bases; J trimming: 8 bases; junction bases outside the gene matches: 12. In germline, CDR1 is MGHRA, CDR2 YSYEKL. This chain links TRBV4-1 with TRBJ1-2, with 7 bases fitting TRBD1. Specimen: peripheral blood. The sequence was obtained from a man in his sixties with active or convalescent COVID-19. The CDR3, as DNA: TGCGCCAGCAGCCACCCGGGGGGGACAGTCGGCGGCTACACCTTC. The encoded protein is CASSHPGGTVGGYTF.